These T cell receptor beta chains were read from a single sample in a study of blood T cell repertoires in COVID-19. Some clones are missing from TCRdb's copy, which holds only in-frame ones; the method was immunoSEQ multiplex PCR. The sample yields 170,000 or so clones, 86% seen once. Sequencing input: peripheral blood. The receptors were sampled from a man aged 50 or older with active or convalescent COVID-19. Both conserved end residues are part of each CDR3. A D gene is named only where the DNA matches it firmly. Clone sizes are given selectively: once, few, many, or a class where the clone is expanded.

v_gene: TRBV19; d_gene: NA; j_gene: TRBJ1-1; abundance: NA; CDR3nt: TGTGCCAGTACCATTACAGGGTTGAACACTGAAGCTTTCTTT; CDR3aa: CASTITGLNTEAFF
v_gene: TRBV28; d_gene: NA; j_gene: TRBJ1-1; abundance: NA; CDR3nt: TGTGCCAGCAGTTTTTCCTTAGAGAACACTGAAGCTTTCTTT; CDR3aa: CASSFSLENTEAFF
v_gene: TRBV13; d_gene: NA; j_gene: TRBJ1-1; abundance: NA; CDR3nt: TGTGCCAGCAGTGGGGCAGGACCGAACACTGAAGCTTTCTTT; CDR3aa: CASSGAGPNTEAFF
v_gene: TRBV19; d_gene: TRBD1; j_gene: TRBJ1-2; abundance: NA; CDR3nt: TGTGCCAGTAGTCATACGGACAGGAGCTATGGCTACACCTTC; CDR3aa: CASSHTDRSYGYTF
v_gene: TRBV7-2; d_gene: NA; j_gene: TRBJ1-1; abundance: NA; CDR3nt: TGTGCCAGCAGCTTAAACCAGGGGAGGGGCACTGAAGCTTTCTTT; CDR3aa: CASSLNQGRGTEAFF
v_gene: TRBV4-3; d_gene: NA; j_gene: TRBJ2-7; abundance: NA; CDR3nt: TGCGCCAGCAGCCAAGAAGGCCTTGCGGGCGAGCAGTACTTC; CDR3aa: CASSQEGLAGEQYF
v_gene: TRBV9; d_gene: NA; j_gene: TRBJ1-6; abundance: NA; CDR3nt: TGTGCCAGCAGCGTAGATAGGGGGAATTCACCCCTCCACTTT; CDR3aa: CASSVDRGNSPLHF
v_gene: TRBV7-8; d_gene: NA; j_gene: TRBJ2-7; abundance: NA; CDR3nt: TGTGCCAGCAGTCAATCTGGGCGACTAGTCGATTTTTTGAGCGAGCAGTACTTC; CDR3aa: CASSQSGRLVDFLSEQYF
v_gene: TRBV27; d_gene: NA; j_gene: TRBJ2-3; abundance: NA; CDR3nt: TGTGCCAGCAATCGTAGGAGGGACTCCCATACGCAGTATTTT; CDR3aa: CASNRRRDSHTQYF
v_gene: TRBV5-4; d_gene: NA; j_gene: TRBJ1-3; abundance: few; CDR3nt: TGTGCCAGCAGCCTCCAGGGTACTGGAAACACCATATATTTT; CDR3aa: CASSLQGTGNTIYF
v_gene: TRBV5-1; d_gene: TRBD1; j_gene: TRBJ1-1; abundance: NA; CDR3nt: TGCGCCAGCACTCTCGGGACAGGGAGGGACACTGAAGCTTTCTTT; CDR3aa: CASTLGTGRDTEAFF
v_gene: TRBV5-4; d_gene: NA; j_gene: TRBJ1-1; abundance: NA; CDR3nt: TGTGCCAGCAGCTTGACGGGGGGCACTGAAGCTTTCTTT; CDR3aa: CASSLTGGTEAFF
v_gene: TRBV27; d_gene: NA; j_gene: TRBJ2-2; abundance: few; CDR3nt: TGTGCCAGCAGTTCGGGCACCGGGGAGCTGTTTTTT; CDR3aa: CASSSGTGELFF
v_gene: TRBV7-3; d_gene: TRBD2; j_gene: TRBJ2-1; abundance: NA; CDR3nt: TGTGCCAGCAGCTTAAGTGGCGGGGGGAACAATGAGCAGTTCTTC; CDR3aa: CASSLSGGGNNEQFF
v_gene: TRBV6-4; d_gene: TRBD2; j_gene: TRBJ2-7; abundance: NA; CDR3nt: TGTGCCAGCAGTGACTCACTAGCGCTAGCCTACGAGCAGTACTTC; CDR3aa: CASSDSLALAYEQYF
v_gene: TRBV19; d_gene: NA; j_gene: TRBJ1-2; abundance: once; CDR3nt: TGTGCCAGTAGACCTGCCGGTAACTATGGCTACACCTTC; CDR3aa: CASRPAGNYGYTF
v_gene: TRBV18; d_gene: TRBD2; j_gene: TRBJ2-1; abundance: NA; CDR3nt: TGTGCCAGCTCACCACGGGAGCGGGGGGGCCAAATCTTC; CDR3aa: CASSPRERGGQIF
v_gene: TRBV5-6; d_gene: TRBD1; j_gene: TRBJ1-6; abundance: NA; CDR3nt: TGTGCCAGCAGCTTGTATTTGGCAGGGGGCAGCTCACCCCTCCACTTT; CDR3aa: CASSLYLAGGSSPLHF
v_gene: TRBV5-5; d_gene: TRBD1; j_gene: TRBJ1-1; abundance: few; CDR3nt: TGTGCCAGCAGCAAAGGACAGGGAGGTTCGCGCACTGAAGCTTTCTTT; CDR3aa: CASSKGQGGSRTEAFF
v_gene: TRBV6-8; d_gene: NA; j_gene: TRBJ1-6; abundance: NA; CDR3nt: TGTGCCAGCAGTTGGACGCCGGGACACCGTTTCGGGTCCTATAATTCACCCCTCCACTTT; CDR3aa: CASSWTPGHRFGSYNSPLHF
v_gene: TRBV28; d_gene: TRBD1; j_gene: TRBJ2-7; abundance: NA; CDR3nt: TGTGCCAGCAGTCTCCAGACAGGGATCCACGAGCAGTACTTC; CDR3aa: CASSLQTGIHEQYF
v_gene: TRBV7-8; d_gene: TRBD1; j_gene: TRBJ2-1; abundance: NA; CDR3nt: TGTGCCAGCACCTTAAGCCGGGACAGAAATGAGCAGTTCTTC; CDR3aa: CASTLSRDRNEQFF
v_gene: TRBV7-2; d_gene: NA; j_gene: TRBJ1-1; abundance: NA; CDR3nt: TGTGCCAGCAGCTTAGCGGTTGGTGGACAGATGTCTTTCTTT; CDR3aa: CASSLAVGGQMSFF
v_gene: TRBV4-1; d_gene: TRBD2; j_gene: TRBJ2-7; abundance: NA; CDR3nt: TGCGCCAGCAGCCTCCCTAGGAGCGGGGAATCCTACGAGCAGTACTTC; CDR3aa: CASSLPRSGESYEQYF
v_gene: TRBV4-2; d_gene: TRBD1; j_gene: TRBJ2-3; abundance: NA; CDR3nt: TGTGCCAGCAGCCAAGAAACCGGGACAGGGTCAGATACGCAGTATTTT; CDR3aa: CASSQETGTGSDTQYF
v_gene: TRBV4-2; d_gene: NA; j_gene: TRBJ2-3; abundance: NA; CDR3nt: TGTGCCAGCAGCCACAACGCATTAGGTGGAGCTAGCCCAGATACGCAGTATTTT; CDR3aa: CASSHNALGGASPDTQYF
v_gene: TRBV7-8; d_gene: NA; j_gene: TRBJ1-6; abundance: NA; CDR3nt: TGTGCCAGCACCCCCTGGGTAGGCGGGAGTTCACCCCTCCACTTT; CDR3aa: CASTPWVGGSSPLHF
v_gene: TRBV7-8; d_gene: NA; j_gene: TRBJ1-4; abundance: NA; CDR3nt: TGTGCCAGCAGCACCCCGGTGGAGGATTCGGAAAAACTGTTTTTT; CDR3aa: CASSTPVEDSEKLFF
v_gene: TRBV9; d_gene: TRBD1; j_gene: TRBJ1-3; abundance: NA; CDR3nt: TGTGCCAGCAGCGCCCATTGGGACAGGGACAACACCATATATTTT; CDR3aa: CASSAHWDRDNTIYF
v_gene: TRBV18; d_gene: TRBD1; j_gene: TRBJ1-6; abundance: NA; CDR3nt: TGTGCCAGCTCACGACAGGGAAGTAAGAATTCACCCCTCCACTTT; CDR3aa: CASSRQGSKNSPLHF
v_gene: TRBV18; d_gene: NA; j_gene: TRBJ2-1; abundance: NA; CDR3nt: TGTGCCAGCTCACCACGGGAGGTTGAGCAGTTCTTC; CDR3aa: CASSPREVEQFF
v_gene: TRBV30; d_gene: NA; j_gene: TRBJ2-1; abundance: NA; CDR3nt: TGTGCCTGGAACGGTGTTCCCGCCGGGGATGAGCAGTTCTTC; CDR3aa: CAWNGVPAGDEQFF
v_gene: TRBV19; d_gene: NA; j_gene: TRBJ2-5; abundance: NA; CDR3nt: TGTGCCAGTAGTACCCGTTGGACTGGACAAGAGACCCAGTACTTC; CDR3aa: CASSTRWTGQETQYF
v_gene: TRBV18; d_gene: TRBD1; j_gene: TRBJ2-7; abundance: NA; CDR3nt: TGTGCCAGCTCCCCAGGACAGGGGAGAAACGAGCAGTACTTC; CDR3aa: CASSPGQGRNEQYF
v_gene: TRBV4-3; d_gene: NA; j_gene: TRBJ1-4; abundance: NA; CDR3nt: TGCGCCAGCAGCCGCGGAGGGCAAGAAGAAAAACTGTTTTTT; CDR3aa: CASSRGGQEEKLFF
v_gene: TRBV7-9; d_gene: TRBD2; j_gene: TRBJ2-2; abundance: NA; CDR3nt: TGTGCCAGCAGCTTACTAGCGGGAGCCGGGGAGCTGTTTTTT; CDR3aa: CASSLLAGAGELFF
v_gene: TRBV28; d_gene: NA; j_gene: TRBJ2-1; abundance: NA; CDR3nt: TGTGCCAGCATCCCGGGGGTTAGCTCCTACAATGAGCAGTTCTTC; CDR3aa: CASIPGVSSYNEQFF
v_gene: TRBV27; d_gene: NA; j_gene: TRBJ1-2; abundance: NA; CDR3nt: TGTGCCAGCAGTTCGACACCCGATTCGGCCAGGGCCTATGGCTACACCTTC; CDR3aa: CASSSTPDSARAYGYTF
v_gene: TRBV5-1; d_gene: TRBD1; j_gene: TRBJ1-1; abundance: NA; CDR3nt: TGCGCCAGCAGCTTGGGGGCAGGGGGGCAGAGCACTGAAGCTTTCTTT; CDR3aa: CASSLGAGGQSTEAFF
v_gene: TRBV6-5; d_gene: TRBD1; j_gene: TRBJ1-1; abundance: once; CDR3nt: TGTGCCAGCAGTTACCGGACAGGCATGAACACTGAAGCTTTCTTT; CDR3aa: CASSYRTGMNTEAFF
v_gene: TRBV6-5; d_gene: NA; j_gene: TRBJ1-2; abundance: once; CDR3nt: TGTGCCAGCAGCCCCGGGCCATCCAGGGGTGGCTACACCTTC; CDR3aa: CASSPGPSRGGYTF
v_gene: TRBV7-8; d_gene: NA; j_gene: TRBJ1-3; abundance: NA; CDR3nt: TGTGCCAGCAGCCCAGGGACTCGAAGCGGCCACTCTGGAAACACCATATATTTT; CDR3aa: CASSPGTRSGHSGNTIYF
v_gene: TRBV6-5; d_gene: NA; j_gene: TRBJ1-1; abundance: NA; CDR3nt: TGTGCCAGCAGTTACGAGGTGAACACTGAAGCTTTCTTT; CDR3aa: CASSYEVNTEAFF
v_gene: TRBV29-1; d_gene: NA; j_gene: TRBJ2-3; abundance: NA; CDR3nt: TGCAGCGTTGAAGGCTTATTTCGGGGTTCTAGCACAGATACGCAGTATTTT; CDR3aa: CSVEGLFRGSSTDTQYF
v_gene: TRBV19; d_gene: NA; j_gene: TRBJ1-3; abundance: NA; CDR3nt: TGTGCCAGTAGTACTTCTCGCGGAAACTCTGGAAACACCATATATTTT; CDR3aa: CASSTSRGNSGNTIYF
v_gene: TRBV19; d_gene: NA; j_gene: TRBJ2-7; abundance: few; CDR3nt: TGTGCCAGCCGGGGGATTCTCTCCTACGAGCAGTACTTC; CDR3aa: CASRGILSYEQYF
v_gene: TRBV24-1; d_gene: NA; j_gene: TRBJ2-3; abundance: NA; CDR3nt: TGTGCCACCAGTCGTCCCGCGTCAGATACGCAGTATTTT; CDR3aa: CATSRPASDTQYF
v_gene: TRBV20-1; d_gene: TRBD1; j_gene: TRBJ1-5; abundance: NA; CDR3nt: TGCAGTGCTAGTAGTGCGGCAGGGGGCGATTGGCAGCCCCAGCATTTT; CDR3aa: CSASSAAGGDWQPQHF
v_gene: TRBV11-2; d_gene: NA; j_gene: TRBJ2-5; abundance: NA; CDR3nt: TGTGCCAGCAGCTTAGTCGGGCTAGCGGAGGGGGAAGAGACCCAGTACTTC; CDR3aa: CASSLVGLAEGEETQYF
v_gene: TRBV7-2; d_gene: NA; j_gene: TRBJ2-1; abundance: NA; CDR3nt: TGTGCCAGCAGCTTTAGATGGGGCGGCTCCTACAATGAGCAGTTCTTC; CDR3aa: CASSFRWGGSYNEQFF
v_gene: TRBV14; d_gene: TRBD1; j_gene: TRBJ2-5; abundance: NA; CDR3nt: TGTGCCAGCAGCCAAGACGGACAGGGGCGACAAGAGACCCAGTACTTC; CDR3aa: CASSQDGQGRQETQYF
v_gene: TRBV20-1; d_gene: NA; j_gene: TRBJ2-5; abundance: once; CDR3nt: TGCAGTGCCGGAGACCTGACCCAGTACTTC; CDR3aa: CSAGDLTQYF
v_gene: TRBV4-2; d_gene: NA; j_gene: TRBJ1-1; abundance: NA; CDR3nt: TGTGCCAGCAGCCAAGAACAGAGGAACACTGAAGCTTTCTTT; CDR3aa: CASSQEQRNTEAFF
v_gene: TRBV9; d_gene: NA; j_gene: TRBJ2-1; abundance: NA; CDR3nt: TGTGCCAGCAGCGTAGTTGGGAGTGTTGAGCAGTTCTTC; CDR3aa: CASSVVGSVEQFF
v_gene: TRBV10-1; d_gene: NA; j_gene: TRBJ1-5; abundance: NA; CDR3nt: TGCGCCAGCAGTGGAGGCGGGGCGACGAGCAATCAGCCCCAGCATTTT; CDR3aa: CASSGGGATSNQPQHF
v_gene: TRBV19; d_gene: TRBD2; j_gene: TRBJ2-7; abundance: NA; CDR3nt: TGTGCCAGTAGCTCACCGGGACTAGTTTCGGGTGAGCAGTACTTC; CDR3aa: CASSSPGLVSGEQYF
v_gene: TRBV9; d_gene: TRBD2; j_gene: TRBJ2-2; abundance: once; CDR3nt: TGTGCCAGCAGCGTACCTAGCGGGGGAACGAACACCGGGGAGCTGTTTTTT; CDR3aa: CASSVPSGGTNTGELFF
v_gene: TRBV6-1; d_gene: TRBD1; j_gene: TRBJ2-1; abundance: NA; CDR3nt: TGTGCCAGCAGGCCAGGACAGGGGGCCGATGAGCAGTTCTTC; CDR3aa: CASRPGQGADEQFF
v_gene: TRBV7-9; d_gene: NA; j_gene: TRBJ1-5; abundance: NA; CDR3nt: TGTGCCAGCAGCTTAGACGGAGATAATCAGCCCCAGCATTTT; CDR3aa: CASSLDGDNQPQHF
v_gene: TRBV28; d_gene: NA; j_gene: TRBJ2-3; abundance: once; CDR3nt: TGTGCCAGCAGTTTAGCGGGGCCGAACACAGATACGCAGTATTTT; CDR3aa: CASSLAGPNTDTQYF